This entry lists 30 T cell receptor beta chains sequenced from one sample in a study of T-cell memory formation after mild COVID-19. TCRdb independently ran MiXCR on the 5' RACE reads; one entry per CDR3 protein. This table has around 130,000 distinct CDR3 sequences, more than 13% appearing once. Sequenced sample: PBMCs or a T cell subset sorted from them (not recorded which). These receptors were taken from an adult woman who had mild COVID-19 (a few samples of this study predate the infection). Cell type and time point are not known.

This rearrangement joins TRBV18 to TRBJ1-1; no clear D gene. This CDR3 region has 14 residues. The germline V and J ends were trimmed by 2 bases and 0 bases, with 7 bases remaining between them. CDR1 and CDR2 from the germline V gene are KGHSH and LQKENI. Written as DNA, the CDR3 is TGTGCCAGCTCACCAGGTGGGATGAACACTGAAGCTTTCTTT. It is translated as CASSPGGMNTEAFF.

Only a few counts were recorded for this clonotype. The chain joins TRBV9 to TRBJ2-1; perhaps TRBD1 as D (6 bases). The germline V and J ends were trimmed by 3 bases and 4 bases, with 8 bases remaining between them. CDR3 length equals 13 residues. The germline CDR1 and CDR2 sequences are SGDLS and YYNGEE. The CDR3 coding sequence is TGTGCCAGCAGCGGGGGGCCGTACAATGAGCAGTTCTTC. The encoded protein is CASSGGPYNEQFF.

The genes are TRBV24-1 and TRBJ2-1; 7 nucleotides align to TRBD1. The CDR3 sequence is 17 residues long. Germline trimming cut 3 bases from V and 4 bases from J; bases unmatched to any gene: 11. Germline CDR1 and CDR2: KGHDR and SFDVKD. DNA for the CDR3: TGTGCCACCAGTGATCCCACCCGACAGGGACCTTACAATGAGCAGTTCTTC. It is translated as CATSDPTRQGPYNEQFF.

This clonotype was recorded at least ten times. The chain joins TRBV15 to TRBJ2-5; TRBD1 aligns across 9 bases. V was pared by 2 bases and J by 4 bases, with 5 bases of the junction left unmatched. CDR3 size: 15 residues. Germline assignment: CDR1 LNHNV and CDR2 YYDKDF (reference sequence). CDR3 in amino acids: CATSRTTGGLETQYF. The DNA for the CDR3 is TGTGCCACCAGCAGAACTACAGGGGGCTTAGAGACCCAGTACTTC.

The V and J genes are TRBV6-5 and TRBJ1-5; D gene uncertain. The CDR3 covers 14 residues. In germline, CDR1 is MNHEY, CDR2 SVGAGI. V shed 8 bases and J shed 0 bases, with 11 bases lying between them. For the CDR3, the DNA is TGTGCCAGCGGGGTCTACAATAGCAATCAGCCCCAGCATTTT. Encoded protein: CASGVYNSNQPQHF.

The gene calls are TRBV7-2 and TRBJ2-1; TRBD2 agrees at 7 bases. Per the germline V gene, CDR1 is SGHTA and CDR2 is FQGNSA. The CDR3 length is 16 residues. V was clipped by 5 bases and J by 7 bases; unmatched bases: 14. The CDR3 bases are TGTGCCAGCAGCCCTCCTGGCGGGAGTAGTTGGAATGAGCAGTTCTTC. Protein product: CASSPPGGSSWNEQFF.

The V call is TRBV5-1, the J call TRBJ2-7; the D gene could be TRBD1 or TRBD2 (5 bases each). Trimming left V 0 bases short and J 3 bases short, with 13 bases between. CDR3 length: 15 residues. CDR1 SGHRS and CDR2 YFSETQ come from the germline V gene. CDR3 in amino acids: CASSLAPRGHYEQYF. The CDR3 DNA reads TGCGCCAGCAGCTTGGCGCCCCGGGGCCACTACGAGCAGTACTTC. The whole variable domain, remainder taken from reference TRBV5-1 and TRBJ2-7, is KAGVTQTPRYLIKTRGQQVTLSCSPISGHRSVSWYQQTPGQGLQFLFEYFSETQRNKGNFPGRFSGRQFSNSRSEMNVSTLELGDSALYLCASSLAPRGHYEQYFGPGTRLTVT.

Only a few counts were recorded for this clonotype. The rearrangement joins TRBV9 to TRBJ2-1, with 10 bases matching TRBD2. Germline V gene sequence: CDR1 SGDLS, CDR2 YYNGEE. The junction had 3 bases not matched to a gene; V was cut back by 0 bases and J by 0 bases. This CDR3 comprises 17 residues. CDR3 region: CASSVGTSGISYNEQFF. The CDR3 nucleotides are TGTGCCAGCAGCGTAGGGACTAGCGGAATCTCCTACAATGAGCAGTTCTTC.

This sequence joins TRBV18 and TRBJ1-2; a weak D match, TRBD1 (6 bases). CDR3 length: 17 amino acids. Per germline, CDR1 KGHSH and CDR2 LQKENI. V lost 0 bases and J lost 1, with 15 bases in between. DNA for the CDR3: TGTGCCAGCTCACCACCTAGCAGACAGGACTTTAACTATGGCTACACCTTC. Amino acids: CASSPPSRQDFNYGYTF.

This chain links TRBV2 with TRBJ2-5; 13 nucleotides agree with TRBD2. The germline V gene encodes CDR1 SNHLY and CDR2 FYNNEI. CDR3 size: 17 residues. V lost 2 bases and J lost 0; bases outside the gene matches: 3. The CDR3 DNA reads as TGTGCCAGCAGTGAAACTAGCGGGAGGGAGTACCAAGAGACCCAGTACTTC. Encoded protein: CASSETSGREYQETQYF.

The V gene is TRBV6-2 or TRBV6-3, the J gene TRBJ2-5; D possibly corresponds to TRBD1 (6 bases). The CDR3 has 14 residues. CDR1 and CDR2 (germline): MNHEY, SVGEGT. V lost 5 bases and J 7 bases, leaving 17 bases between the germline ends. CDR3 sequence reads: CASSPGRGPRTQYF. CDR3 in DNA: TGTGCCAGCAGTCCCGGCAGGGGTCCTCGGACCCAGTACTTC.

This clonotype was counted between two and nine times. The chain joins TRBV29-1 to TRBJ2-7; 7 bases match TRBD1. From germline, CDR1 is SQVTM and CDR2 ANQGSEA. The J segment lost 3 bases and the V segment lost 8 bases, leaving 10 bases of the junction unmatched. The CDR3 loop spans 13 amino acids. CDR3 region: CSFTSGTVYEQYF. The CDR3 nucleotides read TGCAGCTTTACATCCGGGACAGTCTACGAGCAGTACTTC.

This clonotype was seen at least ten times. The chain joins TRBV4-3 to TRBJ2-1; TRBD1 aligns across 9 bases. Germline V gene lookup returns CDR1 LGHNA and CDR2 YSLEER. The J segment lost 8 bases and the V segment lost 1 base, leaving 12 bases of the junction unmatched. This CDR3 comprises 17 residues. The CDR3 DNA reads TGCGCCAGCAGCCAAGGCGCCGTGGACAGGGGAGGCGATGAGCAGTTCTTC. It specifies CASSQGAVDRGGDEQFF.

This clonotype was counted many times. The chain combines TRBV4-3 with TRBJ1-2, with a possible D match to TRBD1 (6 bases). The germline CDR1 and CDR2 sequences are LGHNA and YSLEER. V lost 5 bases and J lost 4, with 11 bases in between. The CDR3 is 13 amino acids. The CDR3 spells CASSGIGGYGYTF. CDR3 DNA sequence: TGCGCCAGCAGCGGGATAGGGGGCTATGGCTACACCTTC.

The J gene is TRBJ2-1, the V gene TRBV25-1, with TRBD2 identical over 16 bases. The CDR3 extends over 16 amino acids. V shed 3 bases and J 7 bases; nucleotides not matched to a gene: 3. CDR1 and CDR2 (germline): MGHDK, SYGVNS. The CDR3 sequence: CASSDLGLAGGNEQFF. CDR3 in DNA: TGTGCCAGCAGTGACTTGGGACTAGCGGGAGGGAATGAGCAGTTCTTC.

This clonotype was seen only a few times. The chain uses TRBV4-1 and TRBJ1-4; TRBD1 is a possible D gene (6 bases). V was pared by 7 bases and J by 5 bases, with 14 bases between. The CDR3 loop spans 14 amino acids. Germline V gene lookup returns CDR1 MGHRA and CDR2 YSYEKL. DNA for the CDR3: TGCGCCAGCACACCATCAGGGGCAAATGAAAAACTGTTTTTT. It translates to CASTPSGANEKLFF.

This clonotype was counted ten times or more. The rearrangement uses TRBV12-3 or TRBV12-4 and TRBJ2-2, with D maybe TRBD1 (6 bases). This CDR3 has 17 residues. V was trimmed by 2 bases and J by 5 bases, leaving 18 bases between them. In nucleotides, the CDR3 is TGTGCCAGCAGTTTAACGTCTATTCAGGGGTGGACCGGGGAGCTGTTTTTT. Protein sequence: CASSLTSIQGWTGELFF.

The chain couples TRBV21-1 to TRBJ2-7; TRBD1 is the table's D call and was not checked against the DNA. TRBV21-1 is noted as a pseudogene. The CDR3 contains 15 residues. The CDR3 DNA reads as TGTGCCAGCAGCAAAAGGGGGACAGGGGGGTACGAGCAGTACTTC. It is translated as CASSKRGTGGYEQYF.

This chain uses TRBV4-1 with TRBJ2-7; TRBD1 is a possible D gene (5 bases). V was pared by 0 bases and J by 2 bases, with 11 bases between. CDR1 MGHRA and CDR2 YSYEKL come from the germline V gene. The CDR3 spans 15 residues. The CDR3 is CASSQDTGLPYEQYF. In nucleotides, the CDR3 is TGCGCCAGCAGCCAAGATACAGGCCTCCCCTACGAGCAGTACTTC.

The J gene is TRBJ2-3, the V gene TRBV6-2 or TRBV6-3; D gene unclear. Trimming shortened V by 4 bases and J by 1 base, and 12 bases separated the two germline ends. The CDR3 spans 15 residues. Looked up from germline, CDR1 is MNHEY and CDR2 is SVGEGT. The CDR3 is CASSSLRQGTDTQYF. The CDR3 DNA reads TGTGCCAGCAGTTCCCTCCGCCAGGGCACAGATACGCAGTATTTT.

This clonotype was picked up a small number of times. This chain uses TRBV4-1 with TRBJ2-1; 9 nucleotides align to TRBD2. CDR3 length: 15 amino acids. Looked up from germline, CDR1 is MGHRA and CDR2 is YSYEKL. The V and J ends lost 4 bases and 3 bases, in that order; junction bases with no gene match: 4. The CDR3, as DNA: TGCGCCAGCAGCCTAGCGGGAGAGGGCTACAATGAGCAGTTCTTC. It yields the protein CASSLAGEGYNEQFF.

The chain uses TRBV7-6 and TRBJ2-7, with D uncertain. Germline-derived CDR1 and CDR2 are SGHVS and FNYEAQ. This CDR3 region has 15 residues. The germline V and J ends were trimmed by 5 bases and 1 base, with 15 bases remaining between them. This chain's CDR3 is CASSPNGVRSYEQYF. The CDR3 region has the DNA TGTGCCAGCAGCCCTAACGGTGTTAGGTCCTACGAGCAGTACTTC.

This clonotype was seen a handful of times. CDR3: CASRVEEEAFEAFF. CDR3 DNA: TGTGCCAGCAGGGTGGAGGAGGAAGCCTTTGAAGCTTTCTTT. The chain is built from TRBV2 and TRBJ1-1; D remains unclear. Germline assignment: CDR1 SNHLY and CDR2 FYNNEI. This CDR3 contains 14 residues. Trimming pared 6 bases from V and 7 bases from J, leaving 18 bases between.

This clonotype was counted only a few times. V is TRBV3-1 and J is TRBJ1-2, with a tentative D call TRBD1 (6 bases). The CDR3 consists of 15 residues. Germline values: CDR1 LGHDT, CDR2 YNNKEL (reference sequence). The V end was cut by 4 bases, the J end by 3 bases, with 15 bases between. CDR3 sequence: CASSRDDRYHYGYTF. Here the CDR3 DNA reads TGTGCCAGCAGCCGAGACGACAGGTATCACTATGGCTACACCTTC.

The chain links TRBV13 to TRBJ2-7; 11 nucleotides match TRBD1. Trimming removed 6 bases from V and 3 bases from J; junction bases left unmatched: 22. CDR1 PRHDT and CDR2 FYEKMQ come from the germline V gene (reference sequence). The CDR3 consists of 20 residues. This chain's CDR3 is CASRSSSDRGLGGAYYEQYF. Here the CDR3 DNA reads TGTGCCAGCAGGTCATCCTCGGACAGGGGGCTTGGTGGGGCTTACTACGAGCAGTACTTC. The complete variable domain, with remaining parts taken from reference TRBV13 and TRBJ2-7, reads AAGVIQSPRHLIKEKRETATLKCYPIPRHDTVYWYQQGPGQDPQFLISFYEKMQSDKGSIPDRFSAQQFSDYHSELNMSSLELGDSALYFCASRSSSDRGLGGAYYEQYFGPGTRLTVT.

This clonotype was seen a handful of times. The chain couples TRBV4-3 to TRBJ2-1, with D perhaps TRBD2 (5 bases). Germline V gives CDR1 LGHNA, CDR2 YSLEER. The CDR3 is made up of 17 amino acids. Trimming took 0 bases from V and 4 from J, leaving 16 bases between them. The CDR3 region has the DNA TGCGCCAGCAGCCAAGACCTAATGGAGCGGTATTACAATGAGCAGTTCTTC. Encoded protein: CASSQDLMERYYNEQFF.

This chain uses TRBV3-1 with TRBJ1-3; no clear D. Germline CDR1 is LGHDT and CDR2 is YNNKEL (reference sequence). Trimming pared 1 base from V and 4 bases from J, leaving 17 bases between. The CDR3 covers 17 residues. The CDR3: CASSQASPGDLGNTIYF. For the CDR3, the DNA is TGTGCCAGCAGCCAAGCCTCCCCCGGGGATCTCGGAAACACCATATATTTT. Full variable domain (outside the CDR3, taken from reference TRBV3-1 and TRBJ1-3): DTAVSQTPKYLVTQMGNDKSIKCEQNLGHDTMYWYKQDSKKFLKIMFSYNNKELIINETVPNRFSPKSPDKAHLNLHINSLELGDSAVYFCASSQASPGDLGNTIYFGEGSWLTVV.

The table lists this clonotype with many counts. The chain links TRBV4-1 to TRBJ2-7; 8 bases fit TRBD1. Germline CDR1 MGHRA, CDR2 YSYEKL. The length of the CDR3 is 15 residues. V gave up 0 bases and J gave up 4 bases; unmatched junction bases: 5. The CDR3 coding sequence is TGCGCCAGCAGCCAAGATGGGACAGGTTTTTACGAGCAGTACTTC. Protein: CASSQDGTGFYEQYF.

This clonotype turned up a few times. The rearrangement links TRBV23-1 to TRBJ1-5, with 7 bases that match TRBD1. TRBV23-1 is an ORF, and what it does is uncertain. V lost 1 base to trimming and J lost 0 bases; unmatched junction nucleotides: 15. The CDR3 has 20 amino acids. CDR3 nucleotides: TGCGCCAGCAGTCAATTTGGGTGGGGGACAGAAGTCTATAGCAATCAGCCCCAGCATTTT. This encodes CASSQFGWGTEVYSNQPQHF.

This clonotype was detected a few times. This chain joins TRBV7-9 and TRBJ2-1; 8 nucleotides match TRBD2. J gave up 8 bases and V 4 bases, and 13 bases lay outside the gene matches. The CDR3 has 16 amino acids. The germline V gene encodes CDR1 SEHNR and CDR2 FQNEAQ (reference sequence). The CDR3 coding sequence is TGTGCCAGCAGCTCACCCGCCGGGGGGGGAGGTGATGAGCAGTTCTTC. It codes for CASSSPAGGGGDEQFF. Full variable domain (outside the CDR3, taken from reference TRBV7-9 and TRBJ2-1): DTGVSQNPRHKITKRGQNVTFRCDPISEHNRLYWYRQTLGQGPEFLTYFQNEAQLEKSRLLSDRFSAERPKGSFSTLEIQRTEQGDSAMYLCASSSPAGGGGDEQFFGPGTRLTVL.